This TCR beta chain was recorded in a study of cytomegalovirus exposure and HLA in healthy donors. Germline CDR1 ENHRY, CDR2 SYGVKD. Trimming cost V 3 bases and J 3 bases; bases outside gene matches: 13. The CDR3 is 18 amino acids. Clones were read by immunoSEQ multiplex PCR, and TCRdb kept only the in-frame ones, dropping some. In the table there are about 280,000 clones, over 75% of which are singletons. The receptor's source is a woman under 30 in good health and CMV-seronegative. Sequenced input: PBMCs. The chain links TRBV10-3 to TRBJ2-3; 9 positions match TRBD1. CDR3 nucleotides: TGTGCCATCAGTGAAATCCTCCCCCGGGACAGGGTGACAGATACGCAGTATTTT. This encodes CAISEILPRDRVTDTQYF.